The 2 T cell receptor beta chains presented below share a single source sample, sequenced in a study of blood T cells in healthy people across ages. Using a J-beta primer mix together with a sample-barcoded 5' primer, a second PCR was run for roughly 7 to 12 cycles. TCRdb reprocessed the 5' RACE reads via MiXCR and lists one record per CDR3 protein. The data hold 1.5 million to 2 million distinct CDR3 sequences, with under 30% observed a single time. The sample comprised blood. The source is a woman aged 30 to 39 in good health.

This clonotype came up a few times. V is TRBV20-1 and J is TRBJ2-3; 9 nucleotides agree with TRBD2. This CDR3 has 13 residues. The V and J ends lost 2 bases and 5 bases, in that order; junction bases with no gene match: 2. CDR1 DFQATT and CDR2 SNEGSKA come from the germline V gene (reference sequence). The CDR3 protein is CSARLAGIDTQYF. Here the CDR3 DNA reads TGCAGTGCTAGACTAGCGGGGATAGATACGCAGTATTTT.

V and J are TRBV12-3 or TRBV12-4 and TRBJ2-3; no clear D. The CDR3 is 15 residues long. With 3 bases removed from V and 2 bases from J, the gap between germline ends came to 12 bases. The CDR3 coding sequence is TGTGCCAGCAGTTTCAACGGCCTACTCACAGATACGCAGTATTTT. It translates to CASSFNGLLTDTQYF.